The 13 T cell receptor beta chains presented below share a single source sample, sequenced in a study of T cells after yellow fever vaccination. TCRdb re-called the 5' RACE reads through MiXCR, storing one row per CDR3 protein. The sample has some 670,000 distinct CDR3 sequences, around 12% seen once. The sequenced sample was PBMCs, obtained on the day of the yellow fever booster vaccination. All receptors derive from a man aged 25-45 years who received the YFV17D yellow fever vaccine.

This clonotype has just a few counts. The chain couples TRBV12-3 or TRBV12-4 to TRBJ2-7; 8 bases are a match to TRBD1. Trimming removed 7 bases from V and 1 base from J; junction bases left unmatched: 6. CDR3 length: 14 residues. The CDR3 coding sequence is TGTGCCAGCAAAACCGGGACAGGTTCCTACGAGCAGTACTTC. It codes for CASKTGTGSYEQYF.

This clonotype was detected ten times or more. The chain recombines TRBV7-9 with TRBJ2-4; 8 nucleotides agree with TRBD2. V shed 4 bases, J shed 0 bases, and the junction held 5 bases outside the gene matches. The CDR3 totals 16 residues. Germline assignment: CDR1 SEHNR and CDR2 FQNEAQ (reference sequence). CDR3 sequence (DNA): TGTGCCAGCAGCTGGCGGGAGGACCTAGCCAAAAACATTCAGTACTTC. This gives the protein CASSWREDLAKNIQYF.

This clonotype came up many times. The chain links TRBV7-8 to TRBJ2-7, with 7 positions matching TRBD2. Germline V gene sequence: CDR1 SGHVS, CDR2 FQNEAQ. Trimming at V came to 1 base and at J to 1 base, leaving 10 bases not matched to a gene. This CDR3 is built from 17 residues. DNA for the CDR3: TGTGCCAGCAGCTTAGGGGTATGGCTAGCGGCATCCTACGAGCAGTACTTC. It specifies CASSLGVWLAASYEQYF.

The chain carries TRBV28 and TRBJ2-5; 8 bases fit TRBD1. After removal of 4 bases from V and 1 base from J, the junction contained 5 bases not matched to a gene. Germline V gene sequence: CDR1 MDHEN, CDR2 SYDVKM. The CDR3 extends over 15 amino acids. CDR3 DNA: TGTGCCAGCAGTTCCCCCAGGGGGCTCCAAGAGACCCAGTACTTC. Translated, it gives CASSSPRGLQETQYF.

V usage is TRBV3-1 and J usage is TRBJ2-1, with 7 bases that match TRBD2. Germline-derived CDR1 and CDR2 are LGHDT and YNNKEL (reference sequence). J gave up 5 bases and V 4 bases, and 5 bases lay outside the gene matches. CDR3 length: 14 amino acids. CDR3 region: CASSPLAGDNEQFF. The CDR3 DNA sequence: TGTGCCAGCAGCCCCCTGGCGGGAGACAATGAGCAGTTCTTC.

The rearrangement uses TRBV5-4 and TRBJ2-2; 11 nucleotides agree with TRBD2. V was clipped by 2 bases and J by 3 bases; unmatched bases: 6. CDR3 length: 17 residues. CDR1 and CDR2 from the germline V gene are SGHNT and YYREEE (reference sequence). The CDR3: CASSLVAGGPDTGELFF. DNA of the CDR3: TGTGCCAGCAGCTTAGTAGCGGGAGGGCCGGACACCGGGGAGCTGTTTTTT.

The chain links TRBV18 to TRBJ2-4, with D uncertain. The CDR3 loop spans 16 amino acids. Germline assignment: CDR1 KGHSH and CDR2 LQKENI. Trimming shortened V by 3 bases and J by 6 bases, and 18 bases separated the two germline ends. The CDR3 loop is CASSPLFFGDRNIQYF. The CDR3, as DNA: TGTGCCAGCTCACCTCTATTTTTTGGGGATAGAAACATTCAGTACTTC.

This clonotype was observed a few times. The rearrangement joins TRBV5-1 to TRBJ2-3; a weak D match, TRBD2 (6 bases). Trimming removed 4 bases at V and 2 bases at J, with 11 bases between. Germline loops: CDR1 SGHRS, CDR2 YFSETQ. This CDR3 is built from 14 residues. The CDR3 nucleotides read TGCGCCAGCAGCAGCGGACTACCCACAGATACGCAGTATTTT. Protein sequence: CASSSGLPTDTQYF.

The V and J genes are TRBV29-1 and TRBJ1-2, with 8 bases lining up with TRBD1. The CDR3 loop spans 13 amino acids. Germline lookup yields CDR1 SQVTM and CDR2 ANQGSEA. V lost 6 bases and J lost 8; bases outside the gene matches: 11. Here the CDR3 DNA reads TGCAGCGTCGATGGACAGGGCGTTCGGGGCTACACCTTC. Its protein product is CSVDGQGVRGYTF.

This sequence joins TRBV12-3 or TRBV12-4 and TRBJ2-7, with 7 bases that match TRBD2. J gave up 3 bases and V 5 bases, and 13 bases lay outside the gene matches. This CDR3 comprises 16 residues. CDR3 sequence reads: CASSPSRGERGYEQYF. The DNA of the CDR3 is TGTGCCAGCAGTCCAAGCCGGGGGGAAAGGGGCTACGAGCAGTACTTC.

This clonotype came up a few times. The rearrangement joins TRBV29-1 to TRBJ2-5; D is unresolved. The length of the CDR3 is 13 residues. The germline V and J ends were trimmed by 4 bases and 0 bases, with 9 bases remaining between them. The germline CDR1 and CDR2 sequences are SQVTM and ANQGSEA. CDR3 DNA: TGCAGCGTTGTGGTAGTGTACCAAGAGACCCAGTACTTC. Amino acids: CSVVVVYQETQYF. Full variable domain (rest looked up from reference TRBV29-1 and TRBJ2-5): SAVISQKPSRDICQRGTSLTIQCQVDSQVTMMFWYRQQPGQSLTLIATANQGSEATYESGFVIDKFPISRPNLTFSTLTVSNMSPEDSSIYLCSVVVVYQETQYFGPGTRLLVL.

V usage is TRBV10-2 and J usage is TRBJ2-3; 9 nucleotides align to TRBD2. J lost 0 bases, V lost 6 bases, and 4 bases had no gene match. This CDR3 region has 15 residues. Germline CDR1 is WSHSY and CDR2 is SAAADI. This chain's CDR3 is CASRKTSGSTDTQYF. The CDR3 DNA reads TGCGCCAGCAGGAAAACTAGCGGGAGCACAGATACGCAGTATTTT.

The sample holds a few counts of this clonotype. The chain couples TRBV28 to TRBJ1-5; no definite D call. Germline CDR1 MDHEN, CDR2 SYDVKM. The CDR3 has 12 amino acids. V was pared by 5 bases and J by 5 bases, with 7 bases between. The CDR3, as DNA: TGTGCCAGCAGTATCTCACATCAGCCCCAGCATTTT. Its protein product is CASSISHQPQHF.